Here is one TCR beta chain with its context. This sample was taken from a study of blood T cell repertoires in COVID-19. Study context: Specimens from acute and convalescent COVID-19 originated in the United States, Italy and Spain.

The study recruited people aged about 18 to 95 years across about 25 US areas. Cohorts were assigned according to the clinical history that participants reported. Original analysis: Reference gene primer amplification yielded estimated nucleated cell counts. The method was immunoSEQ multiplex PCR; TCRdb's version includes in-frame clones alone and lacks a portion of them. That table gives V, J and clone size, and the DNA gave D and trimming. The sample consists of about 180,000 clones, about 90% of them appearing once. Germline CDR1 MNHEY, CDR2 SVGEGT. The CDR3 has 14 residues. V gave up 2 bases and J gave up 6 bases, with 13 bases separating them.

The V call is TRBV6-2 or TRBV6-3, the J call TRBJ1-2; maybe TRBD1 (5 bases). Material for sequencing was PBMCs or T cells enriched from blood (not recorded which). The TCR sequence derives from a human donor with acute COVID-19. The donor label of this sample is uncertain. The CDR3 DNA reads TGTGCCAGCAGTTACAGAGTAGCGGGGGATGGCTACACCTTC. Amino acid sequence: CASSYRVAGDGYTF.